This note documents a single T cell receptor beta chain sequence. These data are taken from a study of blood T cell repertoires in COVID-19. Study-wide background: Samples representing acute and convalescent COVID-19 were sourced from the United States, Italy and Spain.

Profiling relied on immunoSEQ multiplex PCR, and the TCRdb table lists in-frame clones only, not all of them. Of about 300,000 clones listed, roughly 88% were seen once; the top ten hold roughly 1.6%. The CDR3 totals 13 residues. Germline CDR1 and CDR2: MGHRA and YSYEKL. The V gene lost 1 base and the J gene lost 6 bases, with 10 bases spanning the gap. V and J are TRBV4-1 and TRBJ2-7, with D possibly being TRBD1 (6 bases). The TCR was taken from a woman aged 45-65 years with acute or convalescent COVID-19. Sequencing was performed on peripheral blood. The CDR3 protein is CASSQAGQSEQYF. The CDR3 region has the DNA TGCGCCAGCAGCCAAGCCGGACAGTCCGAGCAGTACTTC.